This T cell receptor (beta chain) was retrieved from a study of blood T cell repertoires in COVID-19. Study summary: Acute-phase and convalescent COVID-19 samples originated in the United States, Italy and Spain. In each case, the material was cDNA or gDNA derived from T cells, B-cell-depleted T cells, or PBMCs.

Original processing methods: Reference gene primer amplification in the assay estimated nucleated cell counts. The repertoire was sequenced with immunoSEQ multiplex PCR; TCRdb's copy has only in-frame clones and lacks some. The V and J calls and clone size are taken from that table; D and trimming were inferred from the DNA. The data contain roughly 90,000 clones, roughly 84% of them singletons. Germline V gives CDR1 LNHDA, CDR2 SQIVND (reference sequence). V trimming: 6 bases; J trimming: 0 bases; junction bases outside the gene matches: 5. There are 15 residues in the CDR3. This sequence joins TRBV19 and TRBJ2-1, with TRBD1 identical over 7 bases. Input material: peripheral blood. The sequence came from a human donor in a cohort sampled during active COVID-19. Here the CDR3 DNA reads TGTGCCAGTAGACATCACAGGGGCTCCTACAATGAGCAGTTCTTC. Protein: CASRHHRGSYNEQFF.